Described below is a single T cell receptor (beta chain) sequence and its context. Antigen specificity is unknown. Sequenced by immunoSEQ multiplex PCR; TCRdb stores in-frame clones only, minus some. The table has about 160,000 clones, 80% to 95% seen once; the top ten hold around 4%. The sample belongs to a study of T cell responses to AZD1222 COVID-19 vaccine. Points from the study as a whole: Among vaccine-associated CD4 TCRs, coverage spanned spike, with dominance at 160-218 and 743-854.

V lost 3 bases, J lost 3 bases, and 4 bases stayed unmatched. This CDR3 is 14 amino acids long. Germline CDR1 reads GTSNPN; CDR2 reads SVGIG (reference sequence). The rearrangement uses TRBV30 and TRBJ2-7, with 11 bases matching TRBD1. The source of this sequence is an adult in good health. The source was peripheral blood, collected on day 0 of AZD1222 vaccination. CDR3 sequence reads: CAWSSGTGGYEQYF. CDR3 bases: TGTGCCTGGAGCTCCGGGACAGGGGGCTACGAGCAGTACTTC.